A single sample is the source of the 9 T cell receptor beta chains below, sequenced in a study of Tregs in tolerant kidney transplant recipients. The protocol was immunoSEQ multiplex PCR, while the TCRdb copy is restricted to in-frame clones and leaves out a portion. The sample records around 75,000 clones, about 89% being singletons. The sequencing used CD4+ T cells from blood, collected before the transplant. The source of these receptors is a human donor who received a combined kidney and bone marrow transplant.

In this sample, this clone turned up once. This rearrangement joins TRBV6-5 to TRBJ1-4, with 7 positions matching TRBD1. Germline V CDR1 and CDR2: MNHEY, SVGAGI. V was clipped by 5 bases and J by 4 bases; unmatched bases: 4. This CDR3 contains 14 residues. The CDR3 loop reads CASSRGQLNEKLFF. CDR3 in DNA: TGTGCCAGCAGTAGGGGACAGCTTAATGAAAAACTGTTTTTT.

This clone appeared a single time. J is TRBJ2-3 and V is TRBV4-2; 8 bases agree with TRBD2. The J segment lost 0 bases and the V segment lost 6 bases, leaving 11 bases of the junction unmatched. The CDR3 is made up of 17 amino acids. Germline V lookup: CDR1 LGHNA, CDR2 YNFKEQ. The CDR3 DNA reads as TGTGCCAGCAGTTACGGGGGGGCTAGCGGGAGCACAGATACGCAGTATTTT. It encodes CASSYGGASGSTDTQYF.

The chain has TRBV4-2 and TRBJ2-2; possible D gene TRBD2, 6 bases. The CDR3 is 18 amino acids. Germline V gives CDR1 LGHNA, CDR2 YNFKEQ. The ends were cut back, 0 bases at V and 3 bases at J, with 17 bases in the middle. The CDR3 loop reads CASSQDLRGLGDTGELFF. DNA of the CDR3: TGTGCCAGCAGCCAAGATTTACGGGGACTGGGGGACACCGGGGAGCTGTTTTTT.

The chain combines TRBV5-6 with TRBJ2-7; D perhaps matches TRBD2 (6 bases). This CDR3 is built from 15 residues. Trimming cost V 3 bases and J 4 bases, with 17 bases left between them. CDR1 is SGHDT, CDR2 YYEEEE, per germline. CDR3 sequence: CASSSGTRGVYEQYF. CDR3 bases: TGTGCCAGCAGCTCGGGGACTCGGGGTGTATACGAGCAGTACTTC.

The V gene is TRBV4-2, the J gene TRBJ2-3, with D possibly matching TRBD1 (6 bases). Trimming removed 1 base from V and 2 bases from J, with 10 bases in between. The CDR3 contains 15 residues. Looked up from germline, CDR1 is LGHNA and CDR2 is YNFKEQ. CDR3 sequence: CASSQGQEYTDTQYF. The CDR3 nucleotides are TGTGCCAGCAGCCAAGGACAGGAATACACAGATACGCAGTATTTT.

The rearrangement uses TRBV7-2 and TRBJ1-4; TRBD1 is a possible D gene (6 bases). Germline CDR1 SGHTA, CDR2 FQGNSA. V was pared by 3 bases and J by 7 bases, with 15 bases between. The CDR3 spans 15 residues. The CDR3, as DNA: TGTGCCAGCAGCTTGACCAGGGGAAGGGGTGAAAAACTGTTTTTT. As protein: CASSLTRGRGEKLFF.

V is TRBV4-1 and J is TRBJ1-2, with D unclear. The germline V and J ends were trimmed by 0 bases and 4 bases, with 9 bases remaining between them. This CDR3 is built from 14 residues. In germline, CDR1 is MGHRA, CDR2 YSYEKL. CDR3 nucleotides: TGCGCCAGCAGCCAAGAGAGCATCTCCTATGGCTACACCTTC. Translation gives CASSQESISYGYTF.

As DNA, the CDR3 is TGTGCCAGTAGTAAAACAAAGGAGGGCAATCAGCCCCAGCATTTT. Its translation: CASSKTKEGNQPQHF. The rearrangement links TRBV19 to TRBJ1-5; D is ambiguous. The V end lost 4 bases, the J end lost 2 bases, and 12 bases lay between the germline ends. The CDR3 has 15 amino acids. Looked up from germline, CDR1 is LNHDA and CDR2 is SQIVND (reference sequence).

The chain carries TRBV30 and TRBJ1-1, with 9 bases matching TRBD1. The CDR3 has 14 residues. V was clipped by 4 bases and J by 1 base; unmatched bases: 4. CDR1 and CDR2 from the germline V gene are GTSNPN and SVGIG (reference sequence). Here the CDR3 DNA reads TGTGCCTGGAAGTGGGGACAGGGGAACACTGAAGCTTTCTTT. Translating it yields CAWKWGQGNTEAFF.